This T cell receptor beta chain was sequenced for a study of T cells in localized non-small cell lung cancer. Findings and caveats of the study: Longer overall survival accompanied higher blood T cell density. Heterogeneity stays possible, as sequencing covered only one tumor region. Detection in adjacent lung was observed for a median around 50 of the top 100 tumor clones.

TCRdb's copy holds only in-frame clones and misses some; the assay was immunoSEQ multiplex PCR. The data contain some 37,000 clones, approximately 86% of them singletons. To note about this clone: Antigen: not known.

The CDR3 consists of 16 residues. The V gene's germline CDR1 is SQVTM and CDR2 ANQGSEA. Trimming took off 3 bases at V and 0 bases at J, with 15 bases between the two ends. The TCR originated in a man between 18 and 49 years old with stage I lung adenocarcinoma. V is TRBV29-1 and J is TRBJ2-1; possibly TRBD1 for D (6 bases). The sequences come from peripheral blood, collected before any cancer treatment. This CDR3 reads CSVDGRTGSSYNEQFF. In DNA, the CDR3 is TGCAGCGTTGATGGGCGTACAGGGAGCTCCTACAATGAGCAGTTCTTC.